These 3 T cell receptor beta chains came from one sample sequenced in a study of T cells in Graves' hyperthyroidism and ophthalmopathy. What was amplified from RNA transcripts were TCR beta CDR3 regions. Primed by the HTBI set, a first-round RT-PCR was run on the TCR CDR3. TCRdb redid the calling of the multiplex PCR reads with MiXCR, one entry per CDR3 protein. Of around 690,000 distinct CDR3 sequences detected, around 16% appear once; the ten largest clones hold around 16%. Sequenced: blood. The source is a man in his forties or fifties with Graves' hyperthyroidism.

The chain uses TRBV6-5 and TRBJ1-3; D gene ambiguous. In germline, CDR1 is MNHEY, CDR2 SVGAGI. Trimming removed 2 bases from V and 0 bases from J, with 11 bases in between. This CDR3 has 16 residues. CDR3 sequence reads: CASSYGRSSSGNTIYF. CDR3 bases: TGTGCCAGCAGTTACGGCAGGAGTAGCTCTGGAAACACCATATATTTT.

This chain links TRBV20-1 with TRBJ1-1; possible D gene TRBD1, 6 bases. CDR3 length equals 14 residues. CDR1 is DFQATT and CDR2 is SNEGSKA in the germline V gene (reference sequence). Trimming cost V 1 base and J 5 bases, with 14 bases left between them. The CDR3 is CSARVGQGRTEAFF. The DNA for the CDR3 is TGCAGTGCTAGAGTAGGGCAGGGGCGGACTGAAGCTTTCTTT.

V gene TRBV20-1 combines with J gene TRBJ2-7; 14 positions match TRBD2. CDR3 size: 16 residues. J gave up 3 bases and V 5 bases, and 9 bases lay outside the gene matches. Germline CDR1 and CDR2: DFQATT and SNEGSKA (reference sequence). CDR3 in DNA: TGCAGTGCTCCCGGGACTAGCGGGAGAGGTAACTACGAGCAGTACTTC. Its protein is CSAPGTSGRGNYEQYF.